The source of this T cell receptor (beta chain) is a study of blood T cells in healthy people across ages. Regarding the study as a whole: A conclusive naive versus antigen-experienced comparison was prevented by the unsorted PBMCs.

Together with a sample-barcoded 5' primer, a J-beta primer mix was included in a second PCR lasting roughly 6 to 12 cycles. TCRdb used MiXCR to reprocess the 5' RACE reads, holding one entry per CDR3 protein. The table has hundreds of thousands of distinct CDR3 sequences, about 61% seen once. There are a few counts of this clonotype. Its specificity is not known. From germline, CDR1 is MNHEY and CDR2 SMNVEV (reference sequence). Losses at the gene ends were 10 bases for V and 5 bases for J; bases not matched to a gene: 3. The CDR3 covers 13 residues. The TCR sequence derives from a man aged 35 to 55 in good health. J is TRBJ2-5 and V is TRBV27, with TRBD2 matching over 14 bases. The specimen sequenced was blood. CDR3 in DNA: TGTGCCACCGGGACTAGCGGGAGTGAGACCCAGTACTTC. This sequence encodes CATGTSGSETQYF.